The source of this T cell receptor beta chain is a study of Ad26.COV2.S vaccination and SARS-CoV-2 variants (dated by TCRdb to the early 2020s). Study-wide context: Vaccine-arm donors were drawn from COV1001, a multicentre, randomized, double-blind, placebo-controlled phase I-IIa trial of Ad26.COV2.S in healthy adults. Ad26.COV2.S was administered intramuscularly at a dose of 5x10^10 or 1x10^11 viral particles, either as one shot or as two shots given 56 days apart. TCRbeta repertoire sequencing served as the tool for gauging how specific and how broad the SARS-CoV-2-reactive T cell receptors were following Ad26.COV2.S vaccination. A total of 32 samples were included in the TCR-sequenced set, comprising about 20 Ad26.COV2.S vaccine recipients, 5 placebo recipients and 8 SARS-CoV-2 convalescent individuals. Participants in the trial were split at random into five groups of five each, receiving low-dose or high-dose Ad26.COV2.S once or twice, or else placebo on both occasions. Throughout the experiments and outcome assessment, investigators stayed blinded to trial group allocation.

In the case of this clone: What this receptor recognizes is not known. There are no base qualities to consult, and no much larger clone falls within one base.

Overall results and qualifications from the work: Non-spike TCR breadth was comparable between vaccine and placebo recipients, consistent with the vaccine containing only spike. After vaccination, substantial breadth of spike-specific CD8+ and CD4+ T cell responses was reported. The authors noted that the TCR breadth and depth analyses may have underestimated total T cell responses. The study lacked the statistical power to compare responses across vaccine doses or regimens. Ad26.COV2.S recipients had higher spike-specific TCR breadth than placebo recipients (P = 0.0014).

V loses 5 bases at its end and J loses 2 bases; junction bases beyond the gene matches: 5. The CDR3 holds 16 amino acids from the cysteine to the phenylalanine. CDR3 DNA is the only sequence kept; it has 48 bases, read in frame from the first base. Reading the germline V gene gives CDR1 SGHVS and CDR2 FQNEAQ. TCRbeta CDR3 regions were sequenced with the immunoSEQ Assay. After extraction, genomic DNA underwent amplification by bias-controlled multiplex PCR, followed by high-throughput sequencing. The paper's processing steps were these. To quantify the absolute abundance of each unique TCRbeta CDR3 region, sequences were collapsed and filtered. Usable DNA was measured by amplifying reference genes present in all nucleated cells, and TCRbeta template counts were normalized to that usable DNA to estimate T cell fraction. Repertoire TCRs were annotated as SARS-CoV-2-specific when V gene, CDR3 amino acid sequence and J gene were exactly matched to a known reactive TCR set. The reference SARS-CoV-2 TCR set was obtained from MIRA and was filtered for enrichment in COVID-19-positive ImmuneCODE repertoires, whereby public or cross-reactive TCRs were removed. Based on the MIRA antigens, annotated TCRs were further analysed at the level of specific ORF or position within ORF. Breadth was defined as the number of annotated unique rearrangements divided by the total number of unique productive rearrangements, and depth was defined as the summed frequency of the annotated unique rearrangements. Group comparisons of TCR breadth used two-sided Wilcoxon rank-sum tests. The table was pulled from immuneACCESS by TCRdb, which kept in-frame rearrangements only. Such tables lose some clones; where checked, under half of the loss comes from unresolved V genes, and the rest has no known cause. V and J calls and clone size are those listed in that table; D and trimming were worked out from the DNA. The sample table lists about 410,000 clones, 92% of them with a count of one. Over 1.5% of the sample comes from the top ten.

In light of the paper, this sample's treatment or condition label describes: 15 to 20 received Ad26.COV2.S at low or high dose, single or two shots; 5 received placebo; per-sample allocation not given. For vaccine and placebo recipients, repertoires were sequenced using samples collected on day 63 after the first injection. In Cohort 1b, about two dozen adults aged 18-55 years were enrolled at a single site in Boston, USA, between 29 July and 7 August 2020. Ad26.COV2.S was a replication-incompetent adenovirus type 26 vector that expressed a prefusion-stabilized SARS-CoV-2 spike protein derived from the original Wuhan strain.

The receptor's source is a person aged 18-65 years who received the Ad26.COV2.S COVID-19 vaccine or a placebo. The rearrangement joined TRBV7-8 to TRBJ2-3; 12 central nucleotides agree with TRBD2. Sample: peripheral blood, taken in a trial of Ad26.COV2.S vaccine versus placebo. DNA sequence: TGTGCCAGCAGCCCGACTAGCGGGGGTCCCACAGATACGCAGTATTTT. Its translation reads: CASSPTSGGPTDTQYF.